One sample yielded the 13 T cell receptor beta chains listed below, sequenced in a study of technical replicates of blood from several donors. Generated by immunoSEQ multiplex PCR, the TCRdb table keeps only in-frame clones and is missing some. The sample has roughly 82,000 clones; 85% to 95% are singletons. Sequences were obtained from T cells isolated from PBMCs. These receptors were obtained from a human donor in good health.

The rearrangement joins TRBV30 to TRBJ1-2; D gene unclear. This CDR3 contains 12 residues. The germline gives CDR1 GTSNPN, CDR2 SVGIG (reference sequence). V lost 1 base and J lost 4, with 7 bases in between. CDR3 residues: CAWSAVSYGYTF. Written as DNA, the CDR3 is TGTGCCTGGAGTGCAGTTTCCTATGGCTACACCTTC.

V and J are TRBV5-1 and TRBJ2-7; TRBD1 agrees at 9 bases. With 7 bases clipped from V and 2 bases from J, the junction kept 7 bases outside the gene matches. CDR3 length: 14 residues. In germline, CDR1 is SGHRS, CDR2 YFSETQ. The DNA for the CDR3 is TGCGCCAGCGGAAGGAGGACAGGGGCCTACGAGCAGTACTTC. The encoded protein is CASGRRTGAYEQYF.

CDR3 region: CASSPKFQTGWLITANIQYF. The CDR3 coding sequence is TGTGCCAGCAGCCCCAAGTTTCAGACAGGGTGGTTAATAACTGCAAACATTCAGTACTTC. The chain links TRBV4-2 to TRBJ2-4, with 7 bases that match TRBD1. CDR3 length: 20 residues. J was trimmed by 6 bases and V by 4 bases; bases with no gene match: 24. Germline V gene lookup returns CDR1 LGHNA and CDR2 YNFKEQ.

The chain recombines TRBV4-1 with TRBJ1-1; no clear D. The CDR3 contains 15 residues. Germline lookup yields CDR1 MGHRA and CDR2 YSYEKL. V was trimmed by 1 base and J by 0 bases, leaving 9 bases between them. CDR3 coding DNA: TGCGCCAGCAGCCAAGTCATGGGCATGAACACTGAAGCTTTCTTT. Translating gives CASSQVMGMNTEAFF.

The rearrangement joins TRBV5-6 to TRBJ2-2, with a tentative D call TRBD1 (6 bases). The CDR3 has 15 residues. Per germline, CDR1 SGHDT and CDR2 YYEEEE. V was shortened by 1 base and J by 0 bases, with 7 bases between the two germline ends. The chain's CDR3 is CASSLWTANTGELFF. The DNA of the CDR3 is TGTGCCAGCAGCTTGTGGACAGCGAACACCGGGGAGCTGTTTTTT.

The chain joins TRBV27 to TRBJ2-1; D is perhaps TRBD1 (5 bases). The CDR3 runs 13 residues. From germline, CDR1 is MNHEY and CDR2 SMNVEV (reference sequence). With 9 bases removed from V and 5 bases from J, the gap between germline ends came to 14 bases. This CDR3 reads CASWGGDDNEQFF. For the CDR3, the DNA is TGTGCCAGTTGGGGCGGCGACGACAATGAGCAGTTCTTC.

The DNA for the CDR3 is TGTGCCAGCAGCTTACGGGGGGATGGCACAGATACGCAGTATTTT. Its translation: CASSLRGDGTDTQYF. V usage is TRBV7-9 and J usage is TRBJ2-3; 7 bases are shared with TRBD2. The V gene's germline CDR1 is SEHNR and CDR2 FQNEAQ (reference sequence). The V segment lost 2 bases and the J segment 1 base; nucleotides outside the gene matches: 3. The CDR3 covers 15 residues.

The V call is TRBV15, the J call TRBJ1-1, with TRBD1 matching over 9 bases. The CDR3 covers 15 residues. Germline CDR1 is LNHNV and CDR2 is YYDKDF (reference sequence). After removal of 1 base from V and 2 bases from J, the junction contained 2 bases not matched to a gene. CDR3 nucleotide sequence: TGTGCCACCAGCAGAGGGGACAGGGTAAACACTGAAGCTTTCTTT. Translating gives CATSRGDRVNTEAFF.

The rearrangement uses TRBV5-1 and TRBJ2-1; TRBD2 agrees at 8 bases. The CDR3 contains 15 residues. The ends lost 4 bases at V and 0 bases at J; junction bases unmatched: 3. Germline CDR1 is SGHRS and CDR2 is YFSETQ. CDR3 bases: TGCGCCAGCAGCGGCGGGAGGAGCTCCTACAATGAGCAGTTCTTC. Protein sequence: CASSGGRSSYNEQFF. Full variable domain (missing parts from reference TRBV5-1 and TRBJ2-1): KAGVTQTPRYLIKTRGQQVTLSCSPISGHRSVSWYQQTPGQGLQFLFEYFSETQRNKGNFPGRFSGRQFSNSRSEMNVSTLELGDSALYLCASSGGRSSYNEQFFGPGTRLTVL.

The rearrangement uses TRBV29-1 and TRBJ2-3, with 16 bases identical to TRBD2. Losses at the gene ends were 6 bases for V and 0 bases for J; bases not matched to a gene: 6. The CDR3 has 17 amino acids. Germline CDR1 reads SQVTM; CDR2 reads ANQGSEA. CDR3 region: CSVAGTSGGGSTDTQYF. The CDR3 DNA reads as TGCAGCGTGGCCGGGACTAGCGGGGGGGGAAGCACAGATACGCAGTATTTT.

The chain couples TRBV9 to TRBJ1-4; 11 positions agree with TRBD1. The trim removed 4 bases at V and 7 bases at J, leaving 6 bases unmatched. There are 15 residues in the CDR3. The V gene's germline CDR1 is SGDLS and CDR2 YYNGEE. The CDR3 loop reads CASSSMGTGGEKLFF. CDR3 coding DNA: TGTGCCAGCAGCTCCATGGGGACAGGGGGTGAAAAACTGTTTTTT.

The V and J genes are TRBV27 and TRBJ1-6, with 12 nucleotides matching TRBD1. This CDR3 is built from 16 residues. The trim removed 5 bases at V and 4 bases at J, leaving 3 bases unmatched. Germline V gives CDR1 MNHEY, CDR2 SMNVEV (reference sequence). The CDR3 is CASSGTGGLYNSPLHF. For the CDR3, the DNA is TGTGCCAGCAGTGGGACAGGGGGCCTTTATAATTCACCCCTCCACTTT.

This chain connects TRBV6-4 to TRBJ2-7; 10 bases align to TRBD2. The V gene end was trimmed by 0 bases and the J gene end by 7 bases; junction bases not matched to a gene: 12. The CDR3 contains 17 residues. Germline values: CDR1 MRHNA, CDR2 SNTAGT. CDR3 loop: CASSDSSRSGGSEEQYF. DNA of the CDR3: TGTGCCAGCAGTGACTCGAGTCGTAGCGGGGGGTCAGAAGAGCAGTACTTC.